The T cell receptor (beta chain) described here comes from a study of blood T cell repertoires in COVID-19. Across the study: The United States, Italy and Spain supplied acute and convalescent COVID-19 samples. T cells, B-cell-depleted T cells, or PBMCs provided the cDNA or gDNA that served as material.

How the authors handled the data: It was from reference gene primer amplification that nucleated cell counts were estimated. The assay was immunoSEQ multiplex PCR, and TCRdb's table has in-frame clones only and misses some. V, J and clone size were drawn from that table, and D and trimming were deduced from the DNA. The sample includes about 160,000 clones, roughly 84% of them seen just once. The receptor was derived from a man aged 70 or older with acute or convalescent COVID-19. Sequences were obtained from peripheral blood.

CDR3 nucleotides: TGTGCCAGCAGCATTCGGACAGGGAGGGATGAAAAACTGTTTTTT. Residues: CASSIRTGRDEKLFF. J is TRBJ1-4 and V is TRBV9, with 8 bases lining up with TRBD1. Germline CDR1 reads SGDLS; CDR2 reads YYNGEE. The CDR3 is 15 amino acids. J gave up 6 bases and V 4 bases, and 8 bases lay outside the gene matches.